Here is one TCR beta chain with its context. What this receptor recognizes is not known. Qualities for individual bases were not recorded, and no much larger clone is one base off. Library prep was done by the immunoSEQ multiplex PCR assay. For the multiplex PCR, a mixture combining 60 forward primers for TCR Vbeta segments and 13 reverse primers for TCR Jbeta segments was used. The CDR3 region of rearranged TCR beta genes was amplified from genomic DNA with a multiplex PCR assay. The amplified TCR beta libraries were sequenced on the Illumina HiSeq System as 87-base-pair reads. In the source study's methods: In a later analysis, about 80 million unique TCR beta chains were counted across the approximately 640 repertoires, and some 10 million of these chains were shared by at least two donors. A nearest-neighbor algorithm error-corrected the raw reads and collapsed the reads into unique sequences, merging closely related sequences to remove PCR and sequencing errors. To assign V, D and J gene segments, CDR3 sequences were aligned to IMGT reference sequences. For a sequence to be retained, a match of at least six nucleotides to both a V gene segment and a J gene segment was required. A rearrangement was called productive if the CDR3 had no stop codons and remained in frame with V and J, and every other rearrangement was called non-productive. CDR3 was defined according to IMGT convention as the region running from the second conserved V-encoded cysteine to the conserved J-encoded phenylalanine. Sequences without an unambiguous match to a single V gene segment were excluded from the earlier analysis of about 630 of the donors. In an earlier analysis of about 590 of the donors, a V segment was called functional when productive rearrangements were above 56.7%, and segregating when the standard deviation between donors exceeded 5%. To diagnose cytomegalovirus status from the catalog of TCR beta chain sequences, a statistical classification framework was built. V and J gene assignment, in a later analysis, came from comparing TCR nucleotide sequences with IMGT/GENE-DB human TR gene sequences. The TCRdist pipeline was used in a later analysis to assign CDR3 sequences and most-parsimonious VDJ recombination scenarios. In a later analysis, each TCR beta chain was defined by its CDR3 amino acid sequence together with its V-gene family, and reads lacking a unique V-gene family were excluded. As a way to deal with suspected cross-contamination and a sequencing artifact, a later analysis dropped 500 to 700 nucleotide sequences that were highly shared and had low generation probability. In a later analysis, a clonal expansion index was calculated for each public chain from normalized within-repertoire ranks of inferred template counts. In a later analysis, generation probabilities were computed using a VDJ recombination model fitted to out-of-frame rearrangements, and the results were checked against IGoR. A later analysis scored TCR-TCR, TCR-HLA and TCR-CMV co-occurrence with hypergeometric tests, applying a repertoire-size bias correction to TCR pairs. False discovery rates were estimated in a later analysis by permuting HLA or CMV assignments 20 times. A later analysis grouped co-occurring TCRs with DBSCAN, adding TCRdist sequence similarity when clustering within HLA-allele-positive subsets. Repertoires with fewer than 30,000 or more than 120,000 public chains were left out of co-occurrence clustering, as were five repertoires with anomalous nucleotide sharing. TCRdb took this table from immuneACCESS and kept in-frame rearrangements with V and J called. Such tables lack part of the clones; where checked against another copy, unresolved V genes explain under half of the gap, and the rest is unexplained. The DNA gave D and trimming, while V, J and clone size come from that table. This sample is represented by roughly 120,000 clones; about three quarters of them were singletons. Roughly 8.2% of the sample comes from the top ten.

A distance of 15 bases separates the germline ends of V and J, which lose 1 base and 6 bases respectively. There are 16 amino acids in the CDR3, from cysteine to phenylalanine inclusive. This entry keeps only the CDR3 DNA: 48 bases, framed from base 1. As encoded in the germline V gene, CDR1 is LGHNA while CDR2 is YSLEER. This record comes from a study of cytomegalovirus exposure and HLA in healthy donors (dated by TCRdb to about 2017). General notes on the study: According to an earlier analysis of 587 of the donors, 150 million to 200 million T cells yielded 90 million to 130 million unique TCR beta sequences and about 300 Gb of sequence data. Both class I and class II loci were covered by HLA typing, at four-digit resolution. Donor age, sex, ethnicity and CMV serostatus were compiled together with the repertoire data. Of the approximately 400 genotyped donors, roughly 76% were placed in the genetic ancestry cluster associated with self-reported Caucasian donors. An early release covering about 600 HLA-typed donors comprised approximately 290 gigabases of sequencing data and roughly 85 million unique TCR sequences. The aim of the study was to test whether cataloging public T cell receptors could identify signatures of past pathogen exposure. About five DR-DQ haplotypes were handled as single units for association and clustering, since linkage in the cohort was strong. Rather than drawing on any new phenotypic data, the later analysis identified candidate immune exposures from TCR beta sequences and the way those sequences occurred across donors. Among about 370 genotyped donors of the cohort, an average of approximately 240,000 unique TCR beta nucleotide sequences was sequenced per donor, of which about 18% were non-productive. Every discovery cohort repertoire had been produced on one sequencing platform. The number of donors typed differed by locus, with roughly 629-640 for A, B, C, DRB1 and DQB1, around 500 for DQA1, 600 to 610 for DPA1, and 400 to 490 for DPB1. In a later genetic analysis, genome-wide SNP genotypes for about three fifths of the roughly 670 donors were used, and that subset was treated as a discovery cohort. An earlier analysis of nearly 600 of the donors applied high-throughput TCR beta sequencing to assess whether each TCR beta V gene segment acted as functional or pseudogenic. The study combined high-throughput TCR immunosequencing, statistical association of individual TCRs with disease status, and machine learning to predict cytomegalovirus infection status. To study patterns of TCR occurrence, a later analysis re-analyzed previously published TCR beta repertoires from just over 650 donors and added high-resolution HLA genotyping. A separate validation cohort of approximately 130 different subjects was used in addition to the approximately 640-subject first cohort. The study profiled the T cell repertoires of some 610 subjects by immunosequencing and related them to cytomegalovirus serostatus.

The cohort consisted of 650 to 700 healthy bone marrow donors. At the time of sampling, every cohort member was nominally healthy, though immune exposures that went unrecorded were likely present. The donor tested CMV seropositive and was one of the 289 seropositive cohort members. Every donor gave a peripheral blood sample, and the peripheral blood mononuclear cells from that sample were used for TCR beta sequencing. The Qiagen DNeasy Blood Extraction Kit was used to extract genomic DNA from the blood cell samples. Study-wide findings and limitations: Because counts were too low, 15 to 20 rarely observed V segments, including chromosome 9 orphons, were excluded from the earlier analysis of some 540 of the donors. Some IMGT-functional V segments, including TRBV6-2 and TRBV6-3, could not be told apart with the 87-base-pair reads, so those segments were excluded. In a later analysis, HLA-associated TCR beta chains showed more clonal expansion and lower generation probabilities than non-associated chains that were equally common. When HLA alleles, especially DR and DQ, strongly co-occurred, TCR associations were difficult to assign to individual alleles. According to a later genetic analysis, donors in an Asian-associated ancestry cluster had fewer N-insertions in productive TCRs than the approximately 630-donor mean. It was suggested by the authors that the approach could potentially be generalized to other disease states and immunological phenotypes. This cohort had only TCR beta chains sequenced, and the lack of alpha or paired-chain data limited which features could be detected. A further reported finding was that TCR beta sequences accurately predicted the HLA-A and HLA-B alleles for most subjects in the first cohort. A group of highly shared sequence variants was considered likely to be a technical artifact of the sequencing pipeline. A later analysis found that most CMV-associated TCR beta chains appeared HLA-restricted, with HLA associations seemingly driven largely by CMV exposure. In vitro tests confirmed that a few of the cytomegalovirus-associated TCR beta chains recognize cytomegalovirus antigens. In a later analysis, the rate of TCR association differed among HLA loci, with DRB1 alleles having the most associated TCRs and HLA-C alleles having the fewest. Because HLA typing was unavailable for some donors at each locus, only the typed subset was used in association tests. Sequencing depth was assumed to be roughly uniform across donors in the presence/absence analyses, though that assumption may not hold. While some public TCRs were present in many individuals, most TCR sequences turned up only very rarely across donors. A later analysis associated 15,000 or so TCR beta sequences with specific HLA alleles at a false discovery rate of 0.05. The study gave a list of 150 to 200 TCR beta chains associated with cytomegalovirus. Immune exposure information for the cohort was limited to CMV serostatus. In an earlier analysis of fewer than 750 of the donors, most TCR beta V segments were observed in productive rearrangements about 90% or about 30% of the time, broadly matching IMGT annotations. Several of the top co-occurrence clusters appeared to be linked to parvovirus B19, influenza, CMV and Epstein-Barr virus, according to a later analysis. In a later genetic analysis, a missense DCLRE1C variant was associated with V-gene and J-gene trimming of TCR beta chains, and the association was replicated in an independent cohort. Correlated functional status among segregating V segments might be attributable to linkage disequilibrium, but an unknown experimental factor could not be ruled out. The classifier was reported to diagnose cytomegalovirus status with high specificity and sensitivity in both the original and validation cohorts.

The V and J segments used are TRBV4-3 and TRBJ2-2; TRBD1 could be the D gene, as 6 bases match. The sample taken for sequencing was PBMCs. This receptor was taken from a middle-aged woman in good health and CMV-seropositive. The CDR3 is CASSQASGALAGELFF. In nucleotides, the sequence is TGCGCCAGCAGCCAAGCGTCAGGGGCGCTTGCCGGGGAGCTGTTTTTT.